Listed below are T cell receptor beta chains from one sample, sequenced in a study of T-cell reconstitution after alpha-beta-depleted transplantation in children. TCRdb analysed the PCR reads with MiXCR anew, one entry per CDR3 protein. The table has some 200,000 distinct CDR3 sequences, around 9.5% seen once; the top ten hold about 6%. The material sequenced was PBMCs from the stem cell graft donor, taken from the stem cell graft. The origin of the receptors is a human donor who donated a stem cell graft to a child with acute lymphoblastic leukemia. Each CDR3 is given with its conserved first and last residue. The D gene is left open where the match is weak. Size is stated for part of the rows, as once, few or many counts, or as a class when the clone is expanded.

D,V,length,J,size,CDR3,DNA
.,TRBV5-1,14,TRBJ1-1,few,CASSLEYGTTLAFF,TGCGCCAGCAGCTTGGAATACGGGACCACCTTGGCTTTCTTT
.,TRBV5-1,14,TRBJ2-1,.,CASSRDGDYNEQFF,TGCGCCAGCAGCCGAGACGGAGATTACAATGAGCAGTTCTTC
.,TRBV7-2,13,TRBJ2-5,many,CASSLFSRETQYF,TGTGCCAGCAGCTTATTTTCGAGGGAGACCCAGTACTTC
TRBD2,TRBV6-2/TRBV6-3,19,TRBJ2-1,.,CASSYSGTRNHLVWNEQFF,TGTGCCAGCAGTTACTCCGGGACTAGAAACCACCTCGTTTGGAATGAGCAGTTCTTC
.,TRBV18,14,TRBJ1-1,.,CASSPGPSGAEAFF,TGTGCCAGCTCACCTGGGCCCTCCGGGGCTGAAGCTTTCTTT
TRBD1,TRBV20-1,13,TRBJ2-2,many,CSATKTGTGELFF,TGCAGTGCTACCAAGACAGGGACCGGGGAGCTGTTTTTT
TRBD1,TRBV27,17,TRBJ2-7,.,CASSHILRDRGMGEQYF,TGTGCCAGCAGTCATATACTCCGGGACAGGGGTATGGGCGAGCAGTACTTC
.,TRBV10-3,11,TRBJ2-1,many,CAIGAGLEQFF,TGTGCCATCGGAGCCGGGCTCGAGCAGTTCTTC
.,TRBV7-8,12,TRBJ2-1,few,CASSPDYGEQFF,TGTGCCAGCAGCCCCGACTACGGTGAGCAGTTCTTC
TRBD1,TRBV10-1,14,TRBJ2-2,.,CASMDRANTGELFF,TGCGCCAGCATGGACAGGGCGAACACCGGGGAGCTGTTTTTT
.,TRBV6-1,16,TRBJ2-7,few,CASSEFYGSFSYEQYF,TGTGCCAGCAGTGAATTCTATGGGAGTTTCTCCTACGAGCAGTACTTC
TRBD2,TRBV5-1,15,TRBJ2-2,many,CASSLARGANTGELF,TGCGCCAGCAGCTTGGCGCGGGGGGCCAACACCGGGGAGCTGTTT
.,TRBV12-3/TRBV12-4,16,TRBJ2-7,.,CASSLGSRASSYEQYF,TGTGCCAGCAGTTTAGGGTCCAGGGCTAGCTCCTACGAGCAGTACTTC
TRBD2,TRBV6-2/TRBV6-3,20,TRBJ2-6,.,CASWQSFVGLVASGANVLTF,TGTGCCAGCTGGCAGTCTTTCGTGGGACTAGTTGCTTCCGGGGCCAACGTCCTGACTTTC
.,TRBV12-3/TRBV12-4,12,TRBJ1-2,few,CASSLSHYGYTF,TGTGCCAGCAGTTTATCCCACTATGGCTACACCTTC
.,TRBV10-3,14,TRBJ2-5,.,CAISESKGRETQYF,TGTGCCATCAGTGAGTCAAAAGGGCGGGAGACCCAGTACTTC
.,TRBV30,14,TRBJ2-1,many,CASRVSGSYNEQFF,TGTGCCTCCCGGGTTAGCGGATCCTACAATGAGCAGTTCTTC
.,TRBV6-1,13,TRBJ2-2,.,CASGIANTGELFF,TGTGCCAGCGGAATAGCGAACACCGGGGAGCTGTTTTTT
.,TRBV10-3,12,TRBJ2-7,many,CATGGDSYEQYF,TGTGCCACCGGCGGGGACTCCTACGAGCAGTACTTC
TRBD1,TRBV9,16,TRBJ2-5,many,CASSSRRTGPMKTQYF,TGTGCCAGCAGCTCCAGAAGGACAGGCCCTATGAAGACCCAGTACTTC
.,TRBV5-1,13,TRBJ1-1,few,CASRVGGGTEAFF,TGCGCCAGCAGAGTGGGGGGGGGCACTGAAGCTTTCTTT
.,TRBV11-2,19,TRBJ2-2,few,CASSLVGASLTANTGELFF,TGTGCCAGCAGCTTAGTCGGAGCCTCCCTTACAGCGAACACCGGGGAGCTGTTTTTT
.,TRBV20-1,13,TRBJ1-1,.,CSAKGWVQTEAFF,TGCAGTGCTAAGGGCTGGGTACAGACTGAAGCTTTCTTT
.,TRBV20-1,15,TRBJ2-2,few,CSARRAGADTGELFF,TGCAGTGCAAGAAGGGCGGGGGCCGACACCGGGGAGCTGTTTTTT
TRBD2,TRBV6-2/TRBV6-3,15,TRBJ2-7,.,CASRTSGGASYEQYF,TGTGCCAGCAGAACTAGCGGGGGGGCCTCCTACGAGCAGTACTTC
.,TRBV3-1,15,TRBJ2-7,few,CASSQDPRRHYEQYF,TGTGCCAGCAGCCAAGATCCGCGGAGACATTACGAGCAGTACTTC
TRBD1,TRBV7-9,15,TRBJ1-5,many,CASSPLTGGNQPQHF,TGTGCCAGCAGCCCCCTAACAGGGGGCAATCAGCCCCAGCATTTT
.,TRBV20-1,12,TRBJ2-2,.,CSGGKNTGELFF,TGCAGTGGGGGCAAGAACACCGGGGAGCTGTTTTTT
TRBD1,TRBV12-3/TRBV12-4,13,TRBJ1-2,many,CASSWDREGGYTF,TGTGCCAGCAGCTGGGACAGGGAGGGTGGCTACACCTTC
.,TRBV27,18,TRBJ1-1,few,CASSETGKPRRLVTEAFF,TGTGCCAGCAGTGAAACCGGGAAACCTAGACGGTTGGTGACTGAAGCTTTCTTT
.,TRBV3-1,17,TRBJ2-5,few,CASSQPPRPRSRETQYF,TGTGCCAGCAGCCAACCTCCCCGACCGAGGTCTCGAGAGACCCAGTACTTC
.,TRBV7-8,16,TRBJ1-3,.,CASRTQGSGSGNTIYF,TGTGCCAGCAGGACACAGGGTTCGGGCTCTGGAAACACCATATATTTT
.,TRBV10-3,14,TRBJ1-5,.,CAISGDGRNQPQHF,TGTGCCATCAGTGGGGACGGACGCAATCAGCCCCAGCATTTT
.,TRBV21-1,12,TRBJ1-2,many,CASSPRIGDYTF,TGTGCCAGCAGCCCGCGAATTGGGGACTACACCTTC
TRBD1,TRBV4-3,17,TRBJ2-7,.,CASSQTAAGQGAYEQYF,TGCGCCAGCAGCCAAACTGCTGCGGGACAGGGGGCCTACGAGCAGTACTTC
.,TRBV4-1,13,TRBJ2-1,.,CASTNNRDPVWFF,TGCGCCAGCACCAACAACCGGGATCCTGTCTGGTTCTTC
.,TRBV28,12,TRBJ1-5,many,CASSFPNQPQHF,TGTGCCAGCAGTTTCCCCAATCAGCCCCAGCATTTT
.,TRBV7-7,14,TRBJ2-7,few,CASSLRAGLYEQYF,TGTGCCAGCAGCTTAAGGGCAGGGCTCTACGAGCAGTACTTC
.,TRBV12-3/TRBV12-4,13,TRBJ2-7,.,CASSRAQGYEQYF,TGTGCCAGCAGTCGGGCGCAGGGGTACGAGCAGTACTTC
.,TRBV5-1,11,TRBJ1-2,many,CASRGTYGYTF,TGCGCCAGCAGGGGCACTTATGGCTACACCTTC
.,TRBV5-4,16,TRBJ1-2,.,CASSLWPSGYNYGYTF,TGTGCCAGCAGCTTGTGGCCCAGCGGATATAACTATGGCTACACCTTC
.,TRBV7-2,13,TRBJ2-1,many,CASSFGNPDEQFF,TGTGCCAGCAGCTTCGGAAACCCGGATGAGCAGTTCTTC
TRBD1,TRBV5-1,14,TRBJ2-7,many,CASSLLDRGTEQYF,TGCGCCAGCAGCTTACTGGACAGGGGCACCGAGCAGTACTTC
.,TRBV7-6,15,TRBJ2-7,.,CASSLTIGGTYEQYF,TGTGCCAGCAGCCTCACAATCGGAGGGACCTACGAGCAGTACTTC
.,TRBV4-2,16,TRBJ2-2,.,CASSQSVAADTGELFF,TGTGCCAGCAGCCAATCGGTAGCGGCGGACACCGGGGAGCTGTTTTTT
.,TRBV20-1,13,TRBJ1-4,many,CSAAIATNEKLFF,TGCAGTGCCGCGATCGCAACTAATGAAAAACTGTTTTTT
.,TRBV2,17,TRBJ1-1,few,CASRIRLGVNMNTEAFF,TGTGCCAGCAGGATTAGATTAGGAGTTAACATGAACACTGAAGCTTTCTTT
.,TRBV27,13,TRBJ2-3,.,CASRPIGTDTQYF,TGTGCCAGCAGGCCAATTGGGACAGATACGCAGTATTTT
TRBD1,TRBV6-5,14,TRBJ2-7,few,CASSSPGQTYEQYF,TGTGCCAGCAGTTCCCCGGGACAGACCTACGAGCAGTACTTC
.,TRBV5-1,13,TRBJ1-4,few,CASGRSTNEKLFF,TGCGCCAGCGGTAGGAGCACTAATGAAAAACTGTTTTTT
.,TRBV5-5,15,TRBJ1-1,.,CASSLEGSRNTEAFF,TGTGCCAGCAGCTTGGAAGGATCGCGGAACACTGAAGCTTTCTTT
.,TRBV5-1,15,TRBJ1-5,few,CASSLYSFGEQPQHF,TGCGCCAGCAGCTTGTATTCCTTTGGGGAACAGCCCCAGCATTTT
.,TRBV20-1,13,TRBJ2-1,.,CSVKGQGTIEQFF,TGCAGTGTAAAGGGGCAGGGAACGATTGAGCAGTTCTTC
.,TRBV20-1,12,TRBJ1-2,many,CSARKMFGGYTF,TGCAGTGCTAGGAAGATGTTCGGCGGCTACACCTTC
.,TRBV27,16,TRBJ2-6,many,CASSPPAWSGANVLTF,TGTGCCAGCAGTCCGCCGGCCTGGTCTGGGGCCAACGTCCTGACTTTC
.,TRBV12-3/TRBV12-4,14,TRBJ1-1,.,CASSLAGLGTEAFF,TGTGCCAGCAGTTTAGCAGGGCTAGGCACTGAAGCTTTCTTT
.,TRBV3-1,15,TRBJ2-3,many,CASSRRFGVTDTQYF,TGTGCCAGCAGCCGTCGTTTCGGAGTCACAGATACGCAGTATTTT
.,TRBV12-5,8,TRBJ2-1,.,CASGKKFF,TGTGCTAGTGGAAAGAAGTTCTTC